What follows is one T cell receptor (beta chain) and its context. The target antigen is unknown. The data stem from a study of cytomegalovirus exposure and HLA in healthy donors. Study-level findings and limits: CMV serostatus alone was available as immune exposure information. Later examination showed HLA-associated TCR beta chains had greater clonal expansion than equally common others.

From germline, CDR1 is MGHRA and CDR2 YSYEKL. V gave up 2 bases and J gave up 0 bases; unmatched junction bases: 12. CDR3 length: 18 amino acids. The PCR had 60 Vbeta and 13 Jbeta primers. Produced via immunoSEQ multiplex PCR; TCRdb's table is partial and in-frame only. The sample records some 90,000 clones, about four fifths being singletons. Donors in the study were healthy people who gave bone marrow. Sequencing input: PBMCs. The TCR comes from a woman between 40 and 50 years old in good health and CMV-seronegative. The chain carries TRBV4-1 and TRBJ2-5; 7 bases are a match to TRBD2. The CDR3 bases are TGCGCCAGCAGCCAACCCCTGAAACGGGAGGCGTACCAAGAGACCCAGTACTTC. Its translation: CASSQPLKREAYQETQYF.